This T cell receptor beta chain emerged from a study of T cells in Graves' hyperthyroidism and ophthalmopathy. There were TCR beta CDR3 regions amplified from RNA transcripts. The primer set for the first-round RT-PCR of the TCR CDR3 was HTBI. TCRdb itself ran the multiplex PCR reads through MiXCR, one entry per CDR3 protein. This table has 610,000 or so distinct CDR3 sequences, 40% to 55% appearing once. This clonotype has ten or more counts. Patients aged 18 to 65 had newly diagnosed hyperthyroidism lasting under 2 months. Every diagnosis used clinical symptoms, serum thyroxine and TRAb, thyroid ultrasound and orbital computed tomography. Sample: peripheral blood or thyroid tissue (not recorded which). This TCR derives from a young woman with Graves' hyperthyroidism.

The DNA for the CDR3 is TGTGCCAGCAGTGAACCTCTCGCCGAGTACCAAGAGACCCAGTACTTC. This sequence encodes CASSEPLAEYQETQYF. The chain has TRBV6-1 and TRBJ2-5; D is undetermined. CDR3 length: 16 residues. Germline CDR1 MNHNS, CDR2 SASEGT. Trimming removed 2 bases from V and 0 bases from J, with 13 bases in between.